The rows below give T cell receptor beta chains drawn from one sample of a study of cytomegalovirus exposure and HLA in healthy donors. Only in-frame clones appear in the TCRdb table, and some are missing; sequencing was by immunoSEQ multiplex PCR. The sample yields about 160,000 clones, 60% to 85% seen once. The source material was PBMCs. The receptors here all came from a man younger than 40 in good health and CMV-seropositive. The CDR3 runs from the conserved cysteine through the conserved F or W. The D gene is left open where the match is weak. Rows give clone size only sometimes, using once, few, many, or a class for an expanded clone.

TRBJ1-1 | - | - | TRBV7-3 | CASSFGESTEAFF | TGTGCCAGCAGCTTCGGGGAATCGACTGAAGCTTTCTTT
TRBJ2-7 | few | - | TRBV30 | CAWSGQFYEQYF | TGTGCCTGGAGTGGACAGTTTTACGAGCAGTACTTC
TRBJ2-7 | - | TRBD1 | TRBV19 | CAADRGFHEQYF | TGTGCCGCGGACAGGGGATTCCACGAGCAGTACTTC
TRBJ2-7 | once | TRBD1 | TRBV28 | CASSQTGGGSEQYF | TGTGCCAGCAGTCAGACAGGGGGCGGAAGCGAGCAGTACTTC
TRBJ1-3 | - | - | TRBV4-1 | CASSQDQGRGNTIYF | TGCGCCAGCAGCCAAGACCAGGGTCGAGGAAACACCATATATTTT
TRBJ2-7 | - | - | TRBV6-4 | CASSDFPGNEQYF | TGTGCCAGCAGTGACTTTCCAGGGAACGAGCAGTACTTC
TRBJ1-6 | - | TRBD1 | TRBV19 | CASTHRDRGNSPLHF | TGTGCCAGTACCCACCGGGACAGGGGAAATTCACCCCTCCACTTT
TRBJ2-5 | - | TRBD1 | TRBV2 | CASSYTGESETQYF | TGTGCCAGCAGTTACACAGGGGAATCGGAGACCCAGTACTTC
TRBJ2-1 | - | TRBD1 | TRBV5-5 | CASSPGTAYNEQFF | TGTGCCAGCAGCCCAGGGACAGCCTACAATGAGCAGTTCTTC
TRBJ1-4 | - | - | TRBV7-2 | CASSQDPGYEKLFF | TGTGCCAGCAGCCAGGACCCAGGGTATGAAAAACTGTTTTTT
TRBJ1-2 | once | - | TRBV30 | CAWSEGGFLDGYTF | TGTGCCTGGAGTGAGGGGGGGTTCCTGGATGGCTACACCTTC
TRBJ1-6 | - | - | TRBV7-9 | CASSLVQGRSSYNSPLHF | TGTGCCAGCAGCTTAGTTCAGGGCCGGAGCTCCTATAATTCACCCCTCCACTTT
TRBJ1-4 | - | - | TRBV10-3 | CAIKGHENEKLFF | TGTGCCATCAAGGGACACGAAAATGAAAAACTGTTTTTT
TRBJ2-4 | - | - | TRBV6-1 | CASSESQNRNIQYF | TGTGCCAGCAGTGAAAGTCAGAACAGAAACATTCAGTACTTC
TRBJ1-5 | - | TRBD1 | TRBV4-1 | CASSQIGQGKDQPQHF | TGCGCCAGCAGCCAGATCGGACAGGGGAAGGATCAGCCCCAGCATTTT
TRBJ2-7 | - | - | TRBV7-2 | CASSLSGDSYEQYF | TGTGCCAGCAGCTTATCCGGGGACTCCTACGAGCAGTACTTC
TRBJ2-3 | - | TRBD2 | TRBV5-1 | CASSPGTSGGAGDTQYF | TGCGCCAGCAGCCCCGGGACTAGCGGGGGGGCTGGAGATACGCAGTATTTT
TRBJ2-1 | - | TRBD1 | TRBV7-9 | CASSPGTASYNEQFF | TGTGCCAGCAGCCCGGGGACAGCCTCCTACAATGAGCAGTTCTTC
TRBJ1-6 | - | - | TRBV4-1 | CASRTWAMSYNSPLHF | TGCGCCAGCAGAACATGGGCTATGTCGTATAATTCACCCCTCCACTTT
TRBJ2-1 | - | TRBD2 | TRBV6-1 | CASRAGWNEQFF | TGTGCCAGCAGAGCGGGATGGAATGAGCAGTTCTTC
TRBJ2-7 | - | TRBD2 | TRBV6-5 | CASTGTSGAEQYF | TGTGCCAGCACCGGGACTAGCGGGGCTGAGCAGTACTTC
TRBJ2-3 | - | - | TRBV28 | CASSRTGTDTQYF | TGTGCCAGCAGCCGGACAGGCACAGATACGCAGTATTTT
TRBJ2-7 | few | - | TRBV5-4 | CASSSNYEQYF | TGTGCCAGCAGCTCCAACTACGAGCAGTACTTC
TRBJ1-6 | - | - | TRBV14 | CASSQRNGSSPLHF | TGTGCCAGCAGCCAAAGAAATGGTAGTTCACCCCTCCACTTT
TRBJ2-3 | few | - | TRBV6-5 | CASSWVSGDTQYF | TGTGCCAGCAGTTGGGTTTCAGGGGATACGCAGTATTTT
TRBJ2-7 | - | - | TRBV5-3 | CARSWNRVESEQYF | TGTGCCAGAAGTTGGAACAGGGTGGAGAGCGAGCAGTACTTC
TRBJ1-6 | - | - | TRBV30 | CAWSPNNSPLHF | TGTGCCTGGAGCCCAAATAATTCACCCCTCCACTTT
TRBJ2-1 | - | - | TRBV5-1 | CASSVTGSSGGEQFF | TGCGCCAGCAGCGTGACAGGTTCTTCGGGGGGTGAGCAGTTCTTC
TRBJ2-5 | - | - | TRBV7-9 | CASSSRGVQETQYF | TGTGCCAGCTCGTCCAGGGGGGTCCAAGAGACCCAGTACTTC
TRBJ1-5 | - | TRBD1 | TRBV28 | CASSLPGQAYSNQPQHF | TGTGCCAGCAGTTTACCCGGACAGGCCTATAGCAATCAGCCCCAGCATTTT
TRBJ2-1 | few | - | TRBV6-6 | CAAGGYNEQFF | TGTGCTGCAGGAGGGTACAATGAGCAGTTCTTC
TRBJ1-2 | - | TRBD1 | TRBV5-6 | CASSLQGGSYGYTF | TGTGCCAGCAGCCTACAGGGGGGATCCTATGGCTACACCTTC
TRBJ2-7 | - | - | TRBV19 | CASSIGGFSYEQYF | TGTGCCAGTAGTATCGGCGGGTTCTCCTACGAGCAGTACTTC
TRBJ1-3 | - | - | TRBV5-4 | CASTRAGSGNTIYF | TGTGCCAGCACCCGGGCGGGCTCTGGAAACACCATATATTTT
TRBJ2-5 | - | - | TRBV18 | CASSPPVRGFPYQTETQYF | TGTGCCAGCTCACCACCGGTTCGGGGGTTTCCCTACCAGACAGAGACCCAGTACTTC
TRBJ1-1 | few | TRBD1 | TRBV9 | CASSLREGARAFF | TGTGCCAGCAGCCTCCGGGAGGGGGCGCGGGCTTTCTTT
TRBJ2-5 | - | - | TRBV5-1 | CASSLPGPAETQYF | TGCGCCAGCAGCCTACCGGGTCCGGCGGAGACCCAGTACTTC
TRBJ2-1 | few | - | TRBV9 | CASSVALASSYNEQFF | TGTGCCAGCAGCGTAGCACTAGCTAGCTCCTACAATGAGCAGTTCTTC
TRBJ1-6 | - | TRBD1 | TRBV6-5 | CASSYGTGTTQLHF | TGTGCCAGCAGTTACGGGACAGGGACTACTCAACTCCACTTT
TRBJ1-4 | once | - | TRBV21-1 | CASSKSPGGCEKLFF | TGTGCCAGCAGCAAGTCCCCAGGGGGTTGTGAAAAACTGTTTTTT
TRBJ2-1 | few | TRBD2 | TRBV19 | CASGPGLATNEQFF | TGTGCCAGCGGACCGGGACTAGCGACCAATGAGCAGTTCTTC
TRBJ2-4 | - | TRBD2 | TRBV19 | CASRPGGAEENIQYF | TGTGCCAGTAGGCCCGGGGGGGCCGAGGAAAACATTCAGTACTTC
TRBJ2-7 | - | - | TRBV6-1 | CASRERQYEQYF | TGTGCCAGCAGGGAGAGACAGTACGAGCAGTACTTC
TRBJ2-2 | - | - | TRBV7-2 | CASSLESDYTGELFF | TGTGCCAGCAGCTTAGAATCGGACTACACCGGGGAGCTGTTTTTT
TRBJ2-3 | - | - | TRBV6-5 | CASSQGIGTDTQYF | TGTGCCAGCAGCCAGGGTATCGGCACAGATACGCAGTATTTT
TRBJ1-1 | - | - | TRBV13 | CASSSGLGNTEAFF | TGTGCCAGCAGCTCGGGACTCGGGAACACTGAAGCTTTCTTT
TRBJ2-6 | - | - | TRBV27 | CASSSLTFSGANVLTF | TGTGCCAGCAGTTCCCTCACATTCTCTGGGGCCAACGTCCTGACTTTC
TRBJ1-1 | - | - | TRBV4-2 | CASSSPTGSTEAFF | TGTGCCAGCAGCTCGCCAACAGGTAGTACTGAAGCTTTCTTT
TRBJ1-4 | - | TRBD1 | TRBV2 | CASSGQGARTNEKLFF | TGTGCCAGCAGCGGACAGGGGGCGAGAACTAATGAAAAACTGTTTTTT
TRBJ1-2 | once | TRBD1 | TRBV5-1 | CASSLGTGGANGYTF | TGCGCCAGCAGCTTAGGGACAGGGGGCGCGAATGGCTACACCTTC
TRBJ2-5 | few | - | TRBV10-3 | CAISEGVRETQYF | TGTGCCATCAGTGAAGGGGTAAGAGAGACCCAGTACTTC
TRBJ1-5 | once | TRBD1 | TRBV10-2 | CANPGQVYSNQPQHF | TGCGCCAATCCGGGACAGGTGTATAGCAATCAGCCCCAGCATTTT
TRBJ1-2 | - | - | TRBV19 | CASSINADYGYTF | TGTGCCAGTAGTATTAATGCGGACTATGGCTACACCTTC
TRBJ1-5 | few | - | TRBV2 | CASSPDSPRPKAQHF | TGTGCCAGCAGTCCGGACTCCCCGCGGCCAAAGGCCCAGCATTTT
TRBJ2-1 | - | TRBD2 | TRBV14 | CASSFLAGAYNEQFF | TGTGCCAGCAGCTTTCTAGCGGGGGCTTACAATGAGCAGTTCTTC
TRBJ2-5 | - | TRBD1 | TRBV5-4 | CASSPLGGGTGGDKTQYF | TGTGCCAGCAGCCCCTTGGGAGGTGGGACAGGGGGCGACAAGACCCAGTACTTC
TRBJ2-7 | - | TRBD2 | TRBV18 | CASSQAGGQYEQYF | TGTGCCAGCTCCCAAGCGGGGGGGCAATACGAGCAGTACTTC
TRBJ2-3 | - | - | TRBV6-1 | CASRPPGVDTQYF | TGTGCCAGCAGGCCGCCCGGGGTAGATACGCAGTATTTT
TRBJ2-5 | - | - | TRBV7-6 | CASSLEPQRRGSETQYF | TGTGCCAGCAGCTTAGAGCCCCAGCGTCGGGGGTCAGAGACCCAGTACTTC